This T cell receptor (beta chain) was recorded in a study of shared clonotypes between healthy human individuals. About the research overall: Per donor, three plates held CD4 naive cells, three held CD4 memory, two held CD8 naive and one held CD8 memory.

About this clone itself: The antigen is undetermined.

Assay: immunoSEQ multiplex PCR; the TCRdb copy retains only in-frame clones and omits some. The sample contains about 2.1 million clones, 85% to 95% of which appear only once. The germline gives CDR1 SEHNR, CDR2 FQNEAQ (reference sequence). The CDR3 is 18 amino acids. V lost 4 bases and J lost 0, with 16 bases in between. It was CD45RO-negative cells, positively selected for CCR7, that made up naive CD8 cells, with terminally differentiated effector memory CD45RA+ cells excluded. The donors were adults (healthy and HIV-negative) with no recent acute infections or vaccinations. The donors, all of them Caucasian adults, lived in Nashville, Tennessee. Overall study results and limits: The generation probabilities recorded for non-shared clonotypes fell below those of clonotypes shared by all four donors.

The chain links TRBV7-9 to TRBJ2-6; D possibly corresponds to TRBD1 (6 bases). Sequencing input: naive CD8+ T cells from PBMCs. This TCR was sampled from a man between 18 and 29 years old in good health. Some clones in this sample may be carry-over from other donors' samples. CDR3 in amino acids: CASSSQSGQRSGANVLTF. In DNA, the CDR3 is TGTGCCAGCAGCTCCCAGTCCGGACAGCGCTCTGGGGCCAACGTCCTGACTTTC.